The next 5 T cell receptor beta chains were all read from a single sample in a study of blood T cells in healthy people across ages. Next came a second PCR, run for about 6 to 12 cycles, which used a sample-barcoded 5' primer along with a J-beta primer mix. One entry per CDR3 protein results from TCRdb running MiXCR on the 5' RACE reads. This sample yields hundreds of thousands of distinct CDR3 sequences, of which roughly 50% are seen a single time; 30% to 40% belongs to the top ten. The sample was blood. The source of these receptors is a woman aged 55-70 years in good health.

This chain's CDR3 is CSAETSGRSRYF. Written as DNA, the CDR3 is TGCAGTGCTGAGACTAGCGGGAGGTCCAGGTATTTT. V and J are TRBV20-1 and TRBJ2-3; 13 bases align to TRBD2. The CDR3 has 12 residues. J lost 14 bases, V lost 5 bases, and 7 bases had no gene match. The germline gives CDR1 DFQATT, CDR2 SNEGSKA (reference sequence).

V is TRBV29-1 and J is TRBJ2-5; D ambiguous. The CDR3 has 15 amino acids. Trimming left V 4 bases short and J 2 bases short, with 17 bases between. The germline V gene encodes CDR1 SQVTM and CDR2 ANQGSEA. CDR3 in DNA: TGCAGCGTTGGGTACTGGGCAGCTGAACAAGAGACCCAGTACTTC. It specifies CSVGYWAAEQETQYF.

The count of this clonotype is one. J is TRBJ1-1 and V is TRBV29-1; 10 bases align to TRBD1. J was trimmed by 1 base and V by 7 bases; bases with no gene match: 6. The CDR3 sequence is 14 residues long. Germline lookup yields CDR1 SQVTM and CDR2 ANQGSEA. CDR3 nucleotide sequence: TGCAGCGCTTTGGGACAGGGGAAGAACACTGAAGCTTTCTTT. The encoded protein is CSALGQGKNTEAFF.

V is TRBV20-1 and J is TRBJ2-7, with D possibly being TRBD2 (6 bases). Germline-derived CDR1 and CDR2 are DFQATT and SNEGSKA (reference sequence). Between the trimmed V and J ends, which lost 0 bases and 10 bases, there was a span of 19 bases. The CDR3 totals 14 residues. This chain's CDR3 is CSARDPLAPPAQYF. The CDR3 DNA is TGCAGTGCTAGAGATCCGCTAGCGCCACCAGCCCAGTACTTC.

The chain employs TRBV10-3 and TRBJ2-7, with 8 bases that match TRBD2. Germline trimming cut 6 bases from V and 7 bases from J; bases unmatched to any gene: 14. This CDR3 spans 15 amino acids. Per germline, CDR1 ENHRY and CDR2 SYGVKD. CDR3 amino acids: CAIRSTSGSYNEQYF. CDR3 in DNA: TGTGCCATCAGATCTACTAGCGGATCCTACAATGAGCAGTACTTC.